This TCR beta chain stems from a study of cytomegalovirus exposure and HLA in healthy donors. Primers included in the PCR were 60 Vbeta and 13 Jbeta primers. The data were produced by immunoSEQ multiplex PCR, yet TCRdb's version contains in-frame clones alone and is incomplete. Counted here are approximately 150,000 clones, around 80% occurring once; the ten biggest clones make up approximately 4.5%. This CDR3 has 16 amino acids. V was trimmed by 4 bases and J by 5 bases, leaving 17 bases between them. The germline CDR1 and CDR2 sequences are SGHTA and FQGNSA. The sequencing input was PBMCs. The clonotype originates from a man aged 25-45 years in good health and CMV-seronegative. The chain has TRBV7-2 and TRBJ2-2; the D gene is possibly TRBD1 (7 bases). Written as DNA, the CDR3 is TGTGCCAGCAGCTCCCCAGGGGGGATAATAACCGGGGAGCTGTTTTTT. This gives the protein CASSSPGGIITGELFF.